This T cell receptor (beta chain) was recorded in a study of a mutant IDH1 vaccine in newly diagnosed glioma (dated by TCRdb to 2020 to 2023). A note on the overall study: In the chemotherapy-containing groups, vaccination started alongside temozolomide cycles, whereas in patients who had radiotherapy alone it started 4-6 weeks after radiotherapy. Of the 25 to 40 treated patients, 62.5% were male and approximately 40% were female, and the mean age was 40.4 years. Before enrollment, most patients had been given radiochemotherapy with temozolomide as standard therapy, while the rest had received either radiotherapy alone or temozolomide alone. The week-35 safety follow-up took place at visit V12, and the week-47 end of study took place at visit V13. Peripheral blood was drawn at six visits: V03 (baseline), V05, V07, V10, V12 and V13. For exploratory analyses, longitudinal TCRB deep sequencing was carried out in about 25 treated patients wherever samples were available. General conclusions and limits of the study: Selection of PBMC samples for TCRB deep sequencing was based on availability. The authors noted that analyses of patient blood samples could not be reproduced because of sample limitations. Pseudoprogression appeared unrelated to alterations in the top peripheral T cell clonotypes detected by TCRB sequencing. Immune responses induced by the vaccine were seen in roughly 92% of patients across multiple MHC alleles.

The library was prepared using the immunoSEQ multiplex PCR assay. Rearranged TCR beta chain sequences were amplified using the hsTCRB Kit according to the manufacturer's protocol. An Illumina MiSeq was used to sequence the TCRB libraries. Regarding the original processing steps: Demultiplexing, trimming and gene mapping were performed with the kit vendor's proprietary platform. TCRdb provides this immuneACCESS table in a form limited to in-frame rearrangements. Some clones are lacking; in checked studies, under half of them reflect an unresolved V gene, and why the rest are absent is not known. For V, J and clone size, that table is used; D and trimming come from the DNA. The sample records 35,000 to 55,000 clones, 81% of which are singletons. More than 4.5% of the sample is held by the ten biggest clonotypes. With respect to this clone: Its antigen remains undetermined. No per-base quality is available; no much larger clone lies one base away.

CDR1 and CDR2 are drawn from the germline V gene: SGHTA, FQGNSA. Measured from the cysteine to the phenylalanine, the CDR3 is 13 residues long. The CDR3 DNA has 39 bases and is translated from base 1. The germline ends are 11 bases apart after V is trimmed by 7 bases and J by 2 bases. The sample's time point label is to be understood as: week 35, safety follow-up. Each vaccine dose, consisting of 300 ug of a 20-mer mutant IDH1 peptide in Montanide, was administered subcutaneously with topical imiquimod. Patients were given eight vaccinations, in weeks 1, 3, 5, 7, 11, 15, 19 and 23, which matched visits V03 through V10. The donors had newly diagnosed IDH1-mutant astrocytomas of WHO grade 3 or 4 that showed loss of nuclear ATRX. The samples were drawn from NOA16, a multicentre, single-arm, open-label phase I trial in Germany that tested a mutant IDH1 peptide vaccine in humans for the first time. Genomic DNA for TCRB sequencing was isolated from EDTA blood with the DNeasy Blood and Tissue Kit.

This receptor was taken from a woman in her 40s with glioma. Some clones in this sample may be carry-over from other donors' samples. This sequence uses TRBV7-2 and TRBJ2-5; no confident D gene assignment can be made. This specimen was PBMCs, taken from a glioma patient whose treatment included an IDH1 peptide vaccine. The nucleotide sequence is given as TGTGCCAGCACCCTCGGGCGGCAAGAGACCCAGTACTTC. Protein translation: CASTLGRQETQYF.